The rows below give T cell receptor beta chains drawn from one sample of a study of STAT5B mutations in CD4+ large granular lymphocyte leukemia. Repertoires were generated with immunoSEQ multiplex PCR, while TCRdb's copy carries only in-frame clones and drops some. This sample has about 37,000 clones; nearly 90% occur once, and the top ten carry roughly 3.4%. The sequenced sample consisted of CD4+ T cells from blood buffy coats. Receptors were obtained from a human donor in good health. Each CDR3 is given with its conserved first and last residue. The D gene is left open where the match is weak. Clone size is not always given. Where it is, it says once, few, many or a class for expanded clones.

j_gene: TRBJ2-2; abundance: .; d_gene: TRBD2; v_gene: TRBV2; CDR3aa: CASSVAGGRNTGELFF; CDR3nt: TGTGCCAGCAGTGTAGCGGGAGGCCGTAACACCGGGGAGCTGTTTTTT
j_gene: TRBJ1-2; abundance: once; d_gene: TRBD1; v_gene: TRBV6-6; CDR3aa: CASRSGTGQSPLSYTF; CDR3nt: TGTGCCAGTAGATCCGGGACAGGTCAATCACCTCTTAGCTACACCTTC
j_gene: TRBJ2-7; abundance: .; d_gene: .; v_gene: TRBV5-5; CDR3aa: CASSLEAGYEQYF; CDR3nt: TGTGCCAGCAGCTTGGAGGCAGGGTACGAGCAGTACTTC
j_gene: TRBJ2-1; abundance: .; d_gene: TRBD1; v_gene: TRBV28; CDR3aa: CASSSTGGEFF; CDR3nt: TGTGCCAGCAGTTCGACAGGGGGCGAGTTCTTC
j_gene: TRBJ2-7; abundance: .; d_gene: TRBD1; v_gene: TRBV5-1; CDR3aa: CASSLVQGASYEQYF; CDR3nt: TGCGCCAGCAGCTTGGTACAGGGGGCTTCCTACGAGCAGTACTTC
j_gene: TRBJ2-7; abundance: few; d_gene: .; v_gene: TRBV27; CDR3aa: CASGSPFYEQYF; CDR3nt: TGTGCCAGCGGGAGTCCGTTCTACGAGCAGTACTTC
j_gene: TRBJ1-1; abundance: .; d_gene: .; v_gene: TRBV19; CDR3aa: CASRSRGGRLTEAFF; CDR3nt: TGTGCCAGTAGGAGTCGTGGGGGGCGATTGACTGAAGCTTTCTTT
j_gene: TRBJ2-7; abundance: .; d_gene: .; v_gene: TRBV11-2; CDR3aa: CASSLGPGQIYEQYF; CDR3nt: TGTGCCAGCAGCTTAGGCCCCGGACAGATTTACGAGCAGTACTTC
j_gene: TRBJ2-4; abundance: .; d_gene: TRBD1; v_gene: TRBV28; CDR3aa: CASSLRGTGLAKNIQYF; CDR3nt: TGTGCCAGCAGTTTACGGGGGACAGGGCTAGCCAAAAACATTCAGTACTTC
j_gene: TRBJ2-7; abundance: .; d_gene: TRBD2; v_gene: TRBV10-2; CDR3aa: CASSESRASGSYEQYF; CDR3nt: TGCGCCAGCAGTGAGTCGAGGGCTAGCGGGAGCTACGAGCAGTACTTC
j_gene: TRBJ2-3; abundance: .; d_gene: .; v_gene: TRBV5-3; CDR3aa: CARSFRTSTTWTDTQYF; CDR3nt: TGTGCCAGAAGCTTCCGAACTAGCACAACGTGGACGGATACGCAGTATTTT
j_gene: TRBJ2-1; abundance: once; d_gene: .; v_gene: TRBV4-3; CDR3aa: CASSQGLFNEQFF; CDR3nt: TGCGCCAGCAGCCAAGGACTGTTCAATGAGCAGTTCTTC
j_gene: TRBJ2-1; abundance: .; d_gene: TRBD2; v_gene: TRBV7-2; CDR3aa: CASSLRTSGSPHEQFF; CDR3nt: TGTGCCAGCAGCTTACGGACTAGCGGGAGTCCCCATGAGCAGTTCTTC
j_gene: TRBJ2-1; abundance: .; d_gene: TRBD1; v_gene: TRBV4-3; CDR3aa: CASSQEGLKIGTGHYNEQFF; CDR3nt: TGCGCCAGCAGCCAAGAAGGTTTGAAGATAGGGACAGGGCATTACAATGAGCAGTTCTTC
j_gene: TRBJ1-6; abundance: .; d_gene: .; v_gene: TRBV15; CDR3aa: CATSNPGSNSPLHF; CDR3nt: TGTGCCACCAGCAACCCCGGCAGTAATTCACCCCTCCACTTT
j_gene: TRBJ2-7; abundance: .; d_gene: .; v_gene: TRBV19; CDR3aa: CASSMDFSSYEQYF; CDR3nt: TGTGCCAGTAGTATGGATTTCAGCTCCTACGAGCAGTACTTC
j_gene: TRBJ2-7; abundance: .; d_gene: .; v_gene: TRBV5-1; CDR3aa: CASSLRSSDEQYF; CDR3nt: TGCGCCAGCAGCTTAAGGTCTAGCGACGAGCAGTACTTC
j_gene: TRBJ2-7; abundance: .; d_gene: TRBD1; v_gene: TRBV7-2; CDR3aa: CASSPGTGIYEQYF; CDR3nt: TGTGCCAGCAGCCCCGGGACAGGGATCTACGAGCAGTACTTC
j_gene: TRBJ2-2; abundance: .; d_gene: .; v_gene: TRBV6-4; CDR3aa: CASSDQGWSGELFF; CDR3nt: TGTGCCAGCAGTGACCAGGGGTGGTCCGGGGAGCTGTTTTTT
j_gene: TRBJ1-5; abundance: few; d_gene: .; v_gene: TRBV2; CDR3aa: CASSESGKNQPQHF; CDR3nt: TGTGCCAGCAGTGAATCAGGGAAGAATCAGCCCCAGCATTTT
j_gene: TRBJ2-3; abundance: .; d_gene: .; v_gene: TRBV2; CDR3aa: CASSGEARDTQYF; CDR3nt: TGTGCCAGCAGTGGGGAGGCTAGAGATACGCAGTATTTT
j_gene: TRBJ2-2; abundance: .; d_gene: TRBD2; v_gene: TRBV4-2; CDR3aa: CASSSGLAGGLSGELFF; CDR3nt: TGTGCCAGCAGCTCCGGACTAGCGGGAGGGCTTAGCGGGGAGCTGTTTTTT
j_gene: TRBJ2-7; abundance: .; d_gene: .; v_gene: TRBV27; CDR3aa: CASSLGGVRTYEQYF; CDR3nt: TGTGCCAGCAGTTTGGGGGGAGTAAGGACCTACGAGCAGTACTTC
j_gene: TRBJ2-1; abundance: .; d_gene: TRBD1; v_gene: TRBV25-1; CDR3aa: CASSEWGTGRNEQFF; CDR3nt: TGTGCCAGCAGTGAATGGGGGACAGGGCGGAATGAGCAGTTCTTC
j_gene: TRBJ2-2; abundance: .; d_gene: .; v_gene: TRBV7-9; CDR3aa: CASSLEVNTGELFF; CDR3nt: TGTGCCAGCAGCTTAGAAGTGAACACCGGGGAGCTGTTTTTT
j_gene: TRBJ1-1; abundance: .; d_gene: .; v_gene: TRBV5-1; CDR3aa: CASSLEVSGVGTEAFF; CDR3nt: TGCGCCAGCAGCTTGGAGGTTTCTGGGGTAGGCACTGAAGCTTTCTTT